The rows below give T cell receptor beta chains drawn from one sample of a study of T cell responses to AZD1222 COVID-19 vaccine. TCRdb's table, derived via immunoSEQ multiplex PCR, lists solely in-frame clones and lacks some. The sample holds some 120,000 clones, 90% to 95% seen once. The sample here was peripheral blood, taken on day 0 of AZD1222 vaccination. Receptors originate from an adult in good health. Each CDR3 is given with its conserved first and last residue. A D gene is named only where the DNA matches it firmly. Clone size is not always given. Where it is, it says once, few, many or a class for expanded clones.

TRBJ2-5,TRBV5-1,-,-,CASSLSETQYF,TGCGCCAGCAGCTTGTCGGAGACCCAGTACTTC
TRBJ1-6,TRBV6-5,-,-,CASSGYDRLSPLHF,TGTGCCAGCAGCGGCTATGACAGGCTTTCACCCCTCCACTTT
TRBJ1-3,TRBV6-1,-,-,CASSLSGEWGNTIYF,TGTGCCAGCAGTTTGTCGGGGGAATGGGGAAACACCATATATTTT
TRBJ2-1,TRBV4-1,-,TRBD2,CASSTLAAYNEQFF,TGCGCCAGCAGCACCCTAGCGGCCTACAATGAGCAGTTCTTC
TRBJ1-1,TRBV19,-,-,CASKGRNTEAFF,TGTGCCAGTAAGGGGAGGAACACTGAAGCTTTCTTT
TRBJ1-2,TRBV29-1,-,-,CSVPLGGEGYTF,TGCAGCGTTCCTTTGGGAGGGGAAGGCTACACCTTC
TRBJ1-6,TRBV27,-,-,CASMMGGGSGSPLHF,TGTGCCAGCATGATGGGCGGGGGCTCAGGTTCACCCCTCCACTTT
TRBJ2-3,TRBV2,-,-,CASSEGLAVSTDTQYF,TGTGCCAGCAGTGAGGGTTTAGCCGTGAGCACAGATACGCAGTATTTT
TRBJ2-6,TRBV3-1/TRBV3-2,-,-,CASSPRSSSSGANVLTF,TGTGCCAGCAGCCCACGCAGTTCTAGCTCTGGGGCCAACGTCCTGACTTTC
TRBJ1-1,TRBV19,-,-,CASSTHTNTEAFF,TGTGCCAGTAGTACCCATACGAACACTGAAGCTTTCTTT
TRBJ2-1,TRBV19,few,-,CASSMTEYNEQFF,TGTGCCAGTAGTATGACTGAATACAATGAGCAGTTCTTC
TRBJ2-7,TRBV19,-,TRBD1,CASSVETGGYEQYF,TGTGCCAGTAGTGTGGAGACAGGGGGTTACGAGCAGTACTTC
TRBJ1-3,TRBV19,-,-,CASSSGQGTGNTIYF,-
TRBJ2-2,TRBV19,-,-,CASSIPGEIIGELFF,TGTGCCAGTAGTATTCCCGGGGAAATAATCGGGGAGCTGTTTTTT
TRBJ2-2,TRBV5-1,few,-,CASSLLPDGELFF,TGCGCCAGCAGCCTCCTTCCGGACGGGGAGCTGTTTTTT
TRBJ2-3,TRBV9,-,TRBD1,CASSVRGQGAGDTQYF,TGTGCCAGCAGCGTAAGGGGACAGGGGGCGGGAGATACGCAGTATTTT
TRBJ1-2,TRBV6-5,-,-,CASSYTYTGNYGYTF,TGTGCCAGCAGTTACACCTATACAGGGAACTATGGCTACACCTTC
TRBJ1-1,TRBV30,-,-,CARRAVLGPEAFF,TGTGCCCGTCGGGCCGTCTTGGGCCCTGAAGCTTTCTTT
TRBJ2-7,TRBV7-9,-,-,CASSPVLADYEQYF,TGTGCCAGCAGCCCTGTATTAGCAGACTACGAGCAGTACTTC
TRBJ2-1,TRBV2,few,-,CASSASRGFYNEQFF,TGTGCCAGCAGTGCTAGCCGTGGGTTCTACAATGAGCAGTTCTTC
TRBJ1-1,TRBV30,-,-,CAWSFGAGYTEAFF,TGTGCCTGGAGCTTTGGTGCGGGTTACACTGAAGCTTTCTTT
TRBJ1-5,TRBV6-1,-,TRBD1,CASSEVPQGARQPQHF,TGTGCCAGCAGTGAAGTGCCACAGGGGGCAAGGCAGCCCCAGCATTTT
TRBJ1-3,TRBV4-1,-,-,CASSQDRGSGNTIYF,TGCGCCAGCAGCCAAGATCGGGGCTCTGGAAACACCATATATTTT
TRBJ2-2,TRBV18,once,-,CASSRKAVTGELFF,TGTGCCAGCTCTAGGAAGGCCGTCACCGGGGAGCTGTTTTTT